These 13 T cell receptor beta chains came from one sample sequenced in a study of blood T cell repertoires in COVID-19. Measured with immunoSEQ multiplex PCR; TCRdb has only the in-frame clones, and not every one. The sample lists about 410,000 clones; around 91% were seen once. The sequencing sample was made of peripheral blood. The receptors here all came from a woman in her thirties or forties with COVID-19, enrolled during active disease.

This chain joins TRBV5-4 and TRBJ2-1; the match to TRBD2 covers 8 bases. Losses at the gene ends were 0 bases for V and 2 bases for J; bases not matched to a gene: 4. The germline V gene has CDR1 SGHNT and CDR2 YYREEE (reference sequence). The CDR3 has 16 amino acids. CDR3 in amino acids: CASSLGVAGTYNEQFF. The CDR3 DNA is TGTGCCAGCAGCTTGGGGGTAGCGGGAACCTACAATGAGCAGTTCTTC.

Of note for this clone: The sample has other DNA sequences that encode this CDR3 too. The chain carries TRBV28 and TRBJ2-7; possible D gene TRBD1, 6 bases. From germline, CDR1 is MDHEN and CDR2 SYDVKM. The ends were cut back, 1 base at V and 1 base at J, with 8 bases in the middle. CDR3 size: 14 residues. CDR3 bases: TGTGCCAGCAGTTTATTTCAGGGGTCCTACGAGCAGTACTTC. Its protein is CASSLFQGSYEQYF.

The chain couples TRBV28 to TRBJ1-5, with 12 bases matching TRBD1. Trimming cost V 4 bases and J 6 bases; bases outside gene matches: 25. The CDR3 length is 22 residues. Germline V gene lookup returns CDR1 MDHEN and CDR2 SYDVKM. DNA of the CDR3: TGTGCCAGCAGTTGGGCGAAGTGGGAGGGACAGGGGGCCGCCCGATGGAGTCAGCCCCAGCATTTT. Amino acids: CASSWAKWEGQGAARWSQPQHF.

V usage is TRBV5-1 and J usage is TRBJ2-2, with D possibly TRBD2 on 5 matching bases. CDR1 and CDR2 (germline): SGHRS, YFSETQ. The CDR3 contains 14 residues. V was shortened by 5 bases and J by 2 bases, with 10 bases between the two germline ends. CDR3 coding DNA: TGCGCCAGCAGACTTAGCGTTAACACCGGGGAGCTGTTTTTT. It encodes CASRLSVNTGELFF. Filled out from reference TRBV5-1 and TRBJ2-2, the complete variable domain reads KAGVTQTPRYLIKTRGQQVTLSCSPISGHRSVSWYQQTPGQGLQFLFEYFSETQRNKGNFPGRFSGRQFSNSRSEMNVSTLELGDSALYLCASRLSVNTGELFFGEGSRLTVL.

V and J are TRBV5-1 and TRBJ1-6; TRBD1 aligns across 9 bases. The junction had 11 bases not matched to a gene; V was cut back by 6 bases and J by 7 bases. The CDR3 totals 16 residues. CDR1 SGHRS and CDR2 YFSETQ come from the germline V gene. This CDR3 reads CASIPFGDRVNSPLHF. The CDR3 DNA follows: TGCGCCAGCATCCCTTTCGGGGACAGGGTGAATTCACCCCTCCACTTT.

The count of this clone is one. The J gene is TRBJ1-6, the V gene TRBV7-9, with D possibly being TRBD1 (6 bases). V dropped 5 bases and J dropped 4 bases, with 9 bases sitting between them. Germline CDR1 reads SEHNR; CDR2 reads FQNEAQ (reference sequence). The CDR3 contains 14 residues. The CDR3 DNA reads TGTGCCAGCAGCCCGGACAGATATAATTCACCCCTCCACTTT. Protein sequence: CASSPDRYNSPLHF.

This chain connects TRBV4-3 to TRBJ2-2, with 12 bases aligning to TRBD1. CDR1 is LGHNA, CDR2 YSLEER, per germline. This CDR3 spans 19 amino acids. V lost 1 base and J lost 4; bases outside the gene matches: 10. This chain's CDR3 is CASSQVLGDRGRGTGELFF. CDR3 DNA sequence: TGCGCCAGCAGCCAAGTCTTAGGGGACAGGGGGCGAGGCACCGGGGAGCTGTTTTTT.

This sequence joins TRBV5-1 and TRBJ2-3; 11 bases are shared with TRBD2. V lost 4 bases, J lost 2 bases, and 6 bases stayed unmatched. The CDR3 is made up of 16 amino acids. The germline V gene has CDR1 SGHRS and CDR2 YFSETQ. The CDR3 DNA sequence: TGCGCCAGCAGCGAGCGACTAGCGGGATACACAGATACGCAGTATTTT. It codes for CASSERLAGYTDTQYF.

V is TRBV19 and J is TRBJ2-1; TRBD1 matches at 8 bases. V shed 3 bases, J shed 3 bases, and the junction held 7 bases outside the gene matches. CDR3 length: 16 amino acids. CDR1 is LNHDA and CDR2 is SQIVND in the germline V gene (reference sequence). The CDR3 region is CASSIQGQVGYNEQFF. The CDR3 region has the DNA TGTGCCAGTAGTATTCAGGGACAGGTAGGCTACAATGAGCAGTTCTTC.

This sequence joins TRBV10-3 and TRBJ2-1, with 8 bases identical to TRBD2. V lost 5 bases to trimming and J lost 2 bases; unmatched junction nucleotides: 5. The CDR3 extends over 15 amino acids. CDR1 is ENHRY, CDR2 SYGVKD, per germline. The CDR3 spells CAISPRGGPYNEQFF. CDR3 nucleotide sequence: TGTGCCATCAGTCCCCGGGGGGGTCCCTACAATGAGCAGTTCTTC.

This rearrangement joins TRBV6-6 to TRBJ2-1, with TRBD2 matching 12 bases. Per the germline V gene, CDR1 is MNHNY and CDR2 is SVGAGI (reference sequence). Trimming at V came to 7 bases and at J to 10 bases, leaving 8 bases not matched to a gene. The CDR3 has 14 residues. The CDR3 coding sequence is TGTGCCAGCACTTTCGGGACTAGCGGGTTAGAGCAGTTCTTC. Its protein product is CASTFGTSGLEQFF.

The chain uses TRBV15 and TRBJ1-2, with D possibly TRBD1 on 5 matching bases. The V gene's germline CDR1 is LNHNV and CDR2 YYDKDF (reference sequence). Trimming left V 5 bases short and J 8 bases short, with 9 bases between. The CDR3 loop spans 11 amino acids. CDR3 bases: TGTGCCACCAGCGGGGCTCGGGGCTACACCTTC. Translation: CATSGARGYTF.

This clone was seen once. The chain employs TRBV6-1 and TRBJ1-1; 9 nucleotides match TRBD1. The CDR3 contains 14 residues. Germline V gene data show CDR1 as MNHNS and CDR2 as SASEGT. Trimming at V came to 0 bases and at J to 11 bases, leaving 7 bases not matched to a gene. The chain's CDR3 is CASSEALTGGIAFF. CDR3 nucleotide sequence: TGTGCCAGCAGTGAAGCGCTCACAGGGGGCATTGCTTTCTTT.